Following are 32 T cell receptor beta chains from one sample sequenced in a study of blood T cell repertoires in COVID-19. Sequenced by immunoSEQ multiplex PCR; TCRdb stores in-frame clones only, minus some. The sample has 90,000 to 150,000 clones, around 86% seen once. The sequenced sample was peripheral blood. These receptor sequences come from a man at least 80 years old with acute or convalescent COVID-19.

Here the CDR3 reads CASSLRQGSFNEQFF. As DNA, the CDR3 is TGTGCCAGCAGCCTACGACAGGGCAGTTTCAATGAGCAGTTCTTC. V is TRBV27 and J is TRBJ2-1; 7 positions match TRBD1. With V trimmed by 6 bases and J by 6 bases, 11 bases remained unmatched. This CDR3 spans 15 amino acids. Germline loops: CDR1 MNHEY, CDR2 SMNVEV (reference sequence).

V gene TRBV20-1 combines with J gene TRBJ2-1; tentative D call: TRBD2 (7 bases). The germline gives CDR1 DFQATT, CDR2 SNEGSKA (reference sequence). CDR3 size: 14 residues. Trimming cost V 3 bases and J 1 base, with 10 bases left between them. Here the CDR3 reads CSASEGGSYNEQFF. The CDR3 nucleotides are TGCAGTGCTAGTGAGGGGGGGTCCTACAATGAGCAGTTCTTC.

V and J are TRBV25-1 and TRBJ2-3, with TRBD2 matching 13 bases. The J segment lost 3 bases and the V segment lost 3 bases, leaving 9 bases of the junction unmatched. CDR3 length: 18 residues. Looked up from germline, CDR1 is MGHDK and CDR2 is SYGVNS. This chain's CDR3 is CASSDQRTSGSQTDTQYF. CDR3 nucleotides: TGTGCCAGCAGTGACCAAAGGACTAGCGGGAGTCAGACAGATACGCAGTATTTT.

This clone was detected a few times. J is TRBJ2-2 and V is TRBV5-1; a possible D gene is TRBD1 (6 bases). The V gene's germline CDR1 is SGHRS and CDR2 YFSETQ. The V gene lost 1 base and the J gene lost 6 bases, with 13 bases spanning the gap. The CDR3 spans 15 residues. The CDR3 region has the DNA TGCGCCAGCAGCTTGAGGCCAGGGGAAGCCGGGGAGCTGTTTTTT. The encoded protein is CASSLRPGEAGELFF.

This clone was counted between two and nine times. The chain uses TRBV6-2 or TRBV6-3 and TRBJ2-1; TRBD2 might be the D (5 bases). There are 16 residues in the CDR3. The V end was cut by 2 bases, the J end by 9 bases, with 20 bases between. Germline V gene data show CDR1 as MNHEY and CDR2 as SVGEGT. CDR3 sequence (DNA): TGTGCCAGCAGTTACATCGGCCTAGAGGGTGGTGGTGAGCAGTTCTTC. It encodes CASSYIGLEGGGEQFF.

This clone has a single count. The chain carries TRBV7-3 and TRBJ2-1, with D possibly being TRBD2 (6 bases). Germline V lookup: CDR1 SGHTA, CDR2 FQGTGA. CDR3 length: 14 residues. Trimming took 5 bases from V and 3 from J, leaving 11 bases between them. The CDR3, as DNA: TGTGCCAGCAGCGAGGGGACTTTCTACAATGAGCAGTTCTTC. Translation gives CASSEGTFYNEQFF. The whole variable domain, remainder taken from reference TRBV7-3 and TRBJ2-1, is GAGVSQTPSNKVTEKGKYVELRCDPISGHTALYWYRQSLGQGPEFLIYFQGTGAADDSGLPNDRFFAVRPEGSVSTLKIQRTERGDSAVYLCASSEGTFYNEQFFGPGTRLTVL.

The rearrangement uses TRBV6-7 and TRBJ1-5; D might be TRBD1 (6 bases). TRBV6-7 is given ORF status, its function remaining uncertain. This CDR3 contains 18 residues. The V end was cut by 6 bases, the J end by 7 bases, with 28 bases between. Here the CDR3 DNA reads TGTGCCAGCAGCTTATATGCTCCCCGGACAGAAGCTAACCAGCCCCAGCATTTT. Residues: CASSLYAPRTEANQPQHF.

The chain recombines TRBV27 with TRBJ2-1, with TRBD2 matching over 16 bases. V shed 1 base and J 7 bases; nucleotides not matched to a gene: 13. CDR1 is MNHEY and CDR2 is SMNVEV in the germline V gene (reference sequence). The CDR3 runs to 20 residues. As DNA, the CDR3 is TGTGCCAGCAGTTTATACCCCAGAGGGACTAGCGGGAGGGCCGAGAATGAGCAGTTCTTC. Translation: CASSLYPRGTSGRAENEQFF.

The chain uses TRBV5-5 and TRBJ1-5, with a weak D call TRBD1 (5 bases). The CDR3 consists of 15 residues. V was trimmed by 4 bases and J by 6 bases, leaving 17 bases between them. The germline CDR1 and CDR2 sequences are SGHKS and YYEKEE (reference sequence). The DNA of the CDR3 is TGTGCCAGCAGCCCGGTGGGGGGAACTGGTCAGCCCCAGCATTTT. Translated: CASSPVGGTGQPQHF.

The V gene is TRBV7-8, the J gene TRBJ1-2; D is undetermined. Trimming removed 3 bases at V and 0 bases at J, with 8 bases between. This CDR3 comprises 14 residues. Germline V gives CDR1 SGHVS, CDR2 FQNEAQ. The DNA of the CDR3 is TGTGCCAGCAGCTTGGGCCAAGCTAACTATGGCTACACCTTC. Its protein product is CASSLGQANYGYTF.

The genes are TRBV19 and TRBJ2-7, with 9 bases aligning to TRBD1. J lost 7 bases, V lost 6 bases, and 10 bases had no gene match. Germline V gene sequence: CDR1 LNHDA, CDR2 SQIVND (reference sequence). This CDR3 region has 14 residues. CDR3 amino acids: CASRLGQGTGEQYF. In DNA form, the CDR3 reads TGTGCCAGTAGGCTTGGACAGGGGACTGGGGAGCAGTACTTC.

The chain carries TRBV7-8 and TRBJ1-2; unclear D gene. V lost 3 bases and J 1 base, leaving 6 bases between the germline ends. This CDR3 region has 13 residues. Germline CDR1 reads SGHVS; CDR2 reads FQNEAQ. The CDR3 spells CASSLTFNYGYTF. In nucleotides, the CDR3 is TGTGCCAGCAGCTTGACATTTAACTATGGCTACACCTTC.

The genes are TRBV7-3 and TRBJ2-5; 7 nucleotides agree with TRBD1. Germline CDR1 and CDR2: SGHTA and FQGTGA. The CDR3 is 13 residues long. Trimming removed 5 bases from V and 7 bases from J; junction bases left unmatched: 7. CDR3 loop: CASSMTGTGTQYF. The CDR3 DNA reads TGTGCCAGCAGCATGACAGGGACCGGGACCCAGTACTTC.

The V call is TRBV6-1, the J call TRBJ2-6, with 8 nucleotides matching TRBD1. The CDR3 runs 19 residues. V lost 0 bases to trimming and J lost 4 bases; unmatched junction nucleotides: 11. Looked up from germline, CDR1 is MNHNS and CDR2 is SASEGT. The CDR3 region has the DNA TGTGCCAGCAGTGAAGCGCTGGGGCAGGGGGCGCGCGGGGCCAACGTCCTGACTTTC. As protein: CASSEALGQGARGANVLTF.

The chain joins TRBV19 to TRBJ2-1; D might be TRBD2 (6 bases). CDR1 and CDR2 from the germline V gene are LNHDA and SQIVND (reference sequence). V shed 3 bases and J shed 0 bases, with 9 bases lying between them. CDR3 size: 15 residues. The CDR3 protein is CASSMWGDSYNEQFF. CDR3 DNA: TGTGCCAGTAGTATGTGGGGGGACTCCTACAATGAGCAGTTCTTC. The variable domain in full, completed from reference TRBV19 and TRBJ2-1, reads DGGITQSPKYLFRKEGQNVTLSCEQNLNHDAMYWYRQDPGQGLRLIYYSQIVNDFQKGDIAEGYSVSREKKESFPLTVTSAQKNPTAFYLCASSMWGDSYNEQFFGPGTRLTVL.

The DNA of the CDR3 is TGTGCCAGCAGCCCCCCCCACGGACTAGCGGGGCAAGAGACCCAGTACTTC. It translates to CASSPPHGLAGQETQYF. The chain recombines TRBV3-1 (or the pseudogene TRBV3-2) with TRBJ2-5; 12 positions match TRBD2. From germline, CDR1 is LGHDT and CDR2 YNNKEL (reference sequence). The CDR3 is 17 amino acids. With 4 bases clipped from V and 2 bases from J, the junction kept 8 bases outside the gene matches.

This chain connects TRBV4-2 to TRBJ1-2, with 7 positions matching TRBD1. The V gene end was trimmed by 4 bases and the J gene end by 11 bases; junction bases not matched to a gene: 7. The CDR3 loop spans 12 amino acids. The germline V gene has CDR1 LGHNA and CDR2 YNFKEQ. The CDR3 here is CASSLSDREYTF. The CDR3 nucleotides read TGTGCCAGCAGCCTAAGCGACAGGGAGTACACCTTC.

The genes are TRBV6-5 and TRBJ2-2; 7 bases line up with TRBD1. The CDR3 is 15 amino acids. Germline loops: CDR1 MNHEY, CDR2 SVGAGI. The J segment lost 5 bases and the V segment lost 6 bases, leaving 9 bases of the junction unmatched. Here the CDR3 DNA reads TGTGCCAGCAGAACAGGGACAGTACAAACCGGGGAGCTGTTTTTT. Its protein product is CASRTGTVQTGELFF.

In DNA, the CDR3 is TGTGCCAGCAGCTTAGCGGTGTCAATGGGGGCGTCTGGCTATGGCTACACCTTC. Translating gives CASSLAVSMGASGYGYTF. The chain couples TRBV7-2 to TRBJ1-2; maybe TRBD1 (6 bases). Germline lookup yields CDR1 SGHTA and CDR2 FQGNSA. The length of the CDR3 is 18 residues. V was cut by 0 bases and J by 4 bases, with 21 bases left in between.

The rearrangement joins TRBV29-1 to TRBJ1-2; tentatively, D is TRBD1 (5 bases). Germline-derived CDR1 and CDR2 are SQVTM and ANQGSEA. Trimming cost V 0 bases and J 8 bases, with 19 bases left between them. There are 15 residues in the CDR3. The CDR3 is CSVEDDRRTDGGYTF. CDR3 in DNA: TGCAGCGTTGAAGACGACAGACGGACGGACGGGGGCTACACCTTC.

CDR3 protein: CASNWGGQNTEAFF. The CDR3 DNA follows: TGCGCCAGCAATTGGGGAGGACAGAACACTGAAGCTTTCTTT. The rearrangement joins TRBV5-1 to TRBJ1-1; D perhaps matches TRBD1 (5 bases). Per germline, CDR1 SGHRS and CDR2 YFSETQ. V lost 6 bases and J lost 1, with 13 bases in between. The CDR3 is made up of 14 amino acids.

The chain uses TRBV28 and TRBJ1-3; D possibly corresponds to TRBD1 (5 bases). The CDR3 runs to 15 residues. Germline V gene data show CDR1 as MDHEN and CDR2 as SYDVKM. The ends were cut back, 5 bases at V and 2 bases at J, with 13 bases in the middle. The CDR3 protein is CASSLQAYPGNTIYF. For the CDR3, the DNA is TGTGCCAGCAGTCTACAGGCCTATCCTGGAAACACCATATATTTT.

The chain employs TRBV6-1 and TRBJ1-5, with D hard to call. The germline V and J ends were trimmed by 1 base and 0 bases, with 7 bases remaining between them. The CDR3 has 15 residues. Per germline, CDR1 MNHNS and CDR2 SASEGT. DNA for the CDR3: TGTGCCAGCAGTGAAGGCAGTTATAGCAATCAGCCCCAGCATTTT. Its protein product is CASSEGSYSNQPQHF.

The CDR3 coding sequence is TGTGCCAGTAGTAACAGGGGGCTGAGCAATCAGCCCCAGCATTTT. As protein: CASSNRGLSNQPQHF. This chain links TRBV19 with TRBJ1-5, with 9 positions matching TRBD1. The V gene end was trimmed by 4 bases and the J gene end by 1 base; junction bases not matched to a gene: 2. Germline assignment: CDR1 LNHDA and CDR2 SQIVND (reference sequence). This CDR3 comprises 15 residues.

The CDR3 loop is CASSLGQGGSPLHF. The CDR3 bases are TGTGCCAGCAGCCTCGGACAGGGCGGGTCACCCCTCCACTTT. The V call is TRBV7-9, the J call TRBJ1-6; 8 nucleotides match TRBD1. Germline CDR1 and CDR2: SEHNR and FQNEAQ (reference sequence). Losses at the gene ends were 5 bases for V and 10 bases for J; bases not matched to a gene: 7. CDR3 length: 14 amino acids. The full variable domain, completed using reference TRBV7-9 and TRBJ1-6, is DTGVSQNPRHKITKRGQNVTFRCDPISEHNRLYWYRQTLGQGPEFLTYFQNEAQLEKSRLLSDRFSAERPKGSFSTLEIQRTEQGDSAMYLCASSLGQGGSPLHFGNGTRLTVT.

The gene calls are TRBV15 and TRBJ1-4, with a tentative D call TRBD1 (6 bases). The V gene lost 0 bases and the J gene lost 7 bases, with 12 bases spanning the gap. Germline assignment: CDR1 LNHNV and CDR2 YYDKDF (reference sequence). The length of the CDR3 is 15 residues. CDR3 sequence (DNA): TGTGCCACCAGCAGAGAGGGGGCAGGGGTTGAAAAACTGTTTTTT. This gives the protein CATSREGAGVEKLFF.

The chain has TRBV7-8 and TRBJ1-6, with D uncertain. The germline V gene encodes CDR1 SGHVS and CDR2 FQNEAQ. CDR3 length: 15 amino acids. The V end lost 5 bases, the J end lost 7 bases, and 15 bases lay between the germline ends. For the CDR3, the DNA is TGTGCCAGCAGCCAAGGTTCTGCGGGGAATTCACCCCTCCACTTT. Encoded protein: CASSQGSAGNSPLHF.

This clone was recorded only once. As DNA, the CDR3 is TGTGCCAGCAGCCCCAGGGGAGGGAGCTCCTACGAGCAGTACTTC. Protein sequence: CASSPRGGSSYEQYF. The J gene is TRBJ2-7, the V gene TRBV7-2; tentative D call: TRBD2 (7 bases). The V end lost 5 bases, the J end lost 0 bases, and 14 bases lay between the germline ends. Per germline, CDR1 SGHTA and CDR2 FQGNSA. This CDR3 contains 15 residues.

The chain recombines TRBV6-6 with TRBJ1-5; D unresolved. There are 16 residues in the CDR3. Deletions cut 0 bases from V and 0 bases from J, with 9 bases between. CDR1 and CDR2 (germline): MNHNY, SVGAGI (reference sequence). The CDR3 sequence: CASSYSTGYSNQPQHF. CDR3 DNA: TGTGCCAGCAGTTACTCTACGGGGTATAGCAATCAGCCCCAGCATTTT.

V gene TRBV30 combines with J gene TRBJ2-5; no firm D call. The CDR3 is made up of 14 amino acids. V was clipped by 3 bases and J by 0 bases, with 11 bases between them. Germline values: CDR1 GTSNPN, CDR2 SVGIG (reference sequence). Here the CDR3 reads CAWSEETNQETQYF. DNA of the CDR3: TGTGCCTGGAGCGAGGAGACGAACCAAGAGACCCAGTACTTC.

This clone occurred once. The CDR3 loop reads CASSQLAGANTGELFF. CDR3 bases: TGCGCCAGCAGCCAATTAGCGGGAGCGAACACCGGGGAGCTGTTTTTT. The chain uses TRBV4-3 and TRBJ2-2, with 9 positions matching TRBD2. Looked up from germline, CDR1 is LGHNA and CDR2 is YSLEER. The V gene end was trimmed by 2 bases and the J gene end by 0 bases; junction bases not matched to a gene: 1. This CDR3 is 16 amino acids long.

V is TRBV7-2 and J is TRBJ2-1, with 11 nucleotides matching TRBD2. J lost 7 bases, V lost 4 bases, and 3 bases had no gene match. Germline CDR1 is SGHTA and CDR2 is FQGNSA. The CDR3 contains 14 residues. Here the CDR3 reads CASSSLAGVNEQFF. In DNA form, the CDR3 reads TGTGCCAGCAGCTCACTAGCGGGAGTTAATGAGCAGTTCTTC.